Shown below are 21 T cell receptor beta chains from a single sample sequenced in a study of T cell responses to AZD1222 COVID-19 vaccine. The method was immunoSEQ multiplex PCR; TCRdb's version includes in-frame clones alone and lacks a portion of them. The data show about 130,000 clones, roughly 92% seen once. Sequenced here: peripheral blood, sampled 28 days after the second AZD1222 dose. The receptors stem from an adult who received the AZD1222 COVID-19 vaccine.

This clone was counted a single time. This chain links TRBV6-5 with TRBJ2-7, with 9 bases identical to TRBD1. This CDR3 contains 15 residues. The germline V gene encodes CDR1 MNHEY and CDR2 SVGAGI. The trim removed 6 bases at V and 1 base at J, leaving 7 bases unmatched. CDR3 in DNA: TGTGCCAGCAGCCCCGGACAGGGGAGATCCTACGAGCAGTACTTC. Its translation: CASSPGQGRSYEQYF.

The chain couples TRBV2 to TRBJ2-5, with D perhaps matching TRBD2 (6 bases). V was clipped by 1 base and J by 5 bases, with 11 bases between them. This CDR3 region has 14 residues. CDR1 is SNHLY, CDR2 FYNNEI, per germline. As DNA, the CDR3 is TGTGCCAGCAGTGAAGTTACTAGCTCGGAGACCCAGTACTTC. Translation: CASSEVTSSETQYF.

For the CDR3, the DNA is TGTGCCACCAGCAGAGATAGTGGTCGGAGCTCTGGAAACACCATATATTTT. Translation gives CATSRDSGRSSGNTIYF. The chain employs TRBV15 and TRBJ1-3, with D unclear. Germline V gene lookup returns CDR1 LNHNV and CDR2 YYDKDF (reference sequence). CDR3 length equals 17 residues. V was trimmed by 0 bases and J by 0 bases, leaving 12 bases between them.

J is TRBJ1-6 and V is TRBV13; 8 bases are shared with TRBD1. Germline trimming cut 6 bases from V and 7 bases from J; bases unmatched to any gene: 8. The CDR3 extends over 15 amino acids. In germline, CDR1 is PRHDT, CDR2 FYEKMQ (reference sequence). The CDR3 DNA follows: TGTGCCAGCAGGGAATGGACAGGGAAGAATTCACCCCTCCACTTT. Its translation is CASREWTGKNSPLHF.

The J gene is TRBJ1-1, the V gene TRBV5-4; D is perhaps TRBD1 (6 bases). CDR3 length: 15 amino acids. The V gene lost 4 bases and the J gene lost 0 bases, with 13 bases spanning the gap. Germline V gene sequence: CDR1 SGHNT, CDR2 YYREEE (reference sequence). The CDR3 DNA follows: TGTGCCAGCAGCCACTCGGCAGGGGTGAACACTGAAGCTTTCTTT. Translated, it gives CASSHSAGVNTEAFF.

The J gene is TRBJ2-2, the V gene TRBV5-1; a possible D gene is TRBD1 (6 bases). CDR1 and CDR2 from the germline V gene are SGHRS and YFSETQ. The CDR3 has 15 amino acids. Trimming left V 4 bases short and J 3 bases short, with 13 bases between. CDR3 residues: CASSTVSGDTGELFF. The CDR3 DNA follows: TGCGCCAGCAGCACCGTATCAGGGGACACCGGGGAGCTGTTTTTT. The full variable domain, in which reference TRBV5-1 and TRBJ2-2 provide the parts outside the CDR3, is KAGVTQTPRYLIKTRGQQVTLSCSPISGHRSVSWYQQTPGQGLQFLFEYFSETQRNKGNFPGRFSGRQFSNSRSEMNVSTLELGDSALYLCASSTVSGDTGELFFGEGSRLTVL.

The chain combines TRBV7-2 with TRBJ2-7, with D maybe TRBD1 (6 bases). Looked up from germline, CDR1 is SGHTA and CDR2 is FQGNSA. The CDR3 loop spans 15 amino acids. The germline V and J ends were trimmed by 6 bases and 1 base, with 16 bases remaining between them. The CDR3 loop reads CASSAPDRGSYEQYF. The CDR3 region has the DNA TGTGCCAGCAGTGCTCCGGACAGAGGGTCCTACGAGCAGTACTTC.

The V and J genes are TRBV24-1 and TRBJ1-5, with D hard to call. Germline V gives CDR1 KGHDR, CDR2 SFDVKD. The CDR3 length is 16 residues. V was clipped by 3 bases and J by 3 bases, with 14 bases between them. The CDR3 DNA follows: TGTGCCACCAGTGATACGAACGGACCGGTCAATCAGCCCCAGCATTTT. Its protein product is CATSDTNGPVNQPQHF.

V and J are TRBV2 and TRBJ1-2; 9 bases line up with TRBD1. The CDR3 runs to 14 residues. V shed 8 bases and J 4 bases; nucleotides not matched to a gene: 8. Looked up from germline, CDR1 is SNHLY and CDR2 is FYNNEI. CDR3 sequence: CASGGQGPLYGYTF. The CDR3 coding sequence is TGTGCCAGCGGGGGACAGGGCCCACTCTATGGCTACACCTTC.

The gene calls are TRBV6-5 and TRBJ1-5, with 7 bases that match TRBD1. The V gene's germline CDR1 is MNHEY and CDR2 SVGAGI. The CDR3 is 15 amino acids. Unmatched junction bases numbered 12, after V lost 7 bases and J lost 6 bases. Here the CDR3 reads CASTGDREATQPQHF. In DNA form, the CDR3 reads TGTGCCAGCACGGGTGACAGGGAGGCAACTCAGCCCCAGCATTTT.

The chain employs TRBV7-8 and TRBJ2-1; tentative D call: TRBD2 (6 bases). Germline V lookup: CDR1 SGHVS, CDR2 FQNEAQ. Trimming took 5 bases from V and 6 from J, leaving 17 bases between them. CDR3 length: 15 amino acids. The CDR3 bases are TGTGCCAGCAGCCATGCCGGGGGTAGCACCAATGAGCAGTTCTTC. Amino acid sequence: CASSHAGGSTNEQFF.

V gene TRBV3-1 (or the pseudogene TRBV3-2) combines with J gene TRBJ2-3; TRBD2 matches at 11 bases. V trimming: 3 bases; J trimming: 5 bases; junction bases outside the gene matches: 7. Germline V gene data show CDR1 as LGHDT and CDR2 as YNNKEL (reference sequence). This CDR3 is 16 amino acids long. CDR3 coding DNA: TGTGCCAGCAGCCAGGTAGCGGGAGGGCAAAGAGATACGCAGTATTTT. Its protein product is CASSQVAGGQRDTQYF.

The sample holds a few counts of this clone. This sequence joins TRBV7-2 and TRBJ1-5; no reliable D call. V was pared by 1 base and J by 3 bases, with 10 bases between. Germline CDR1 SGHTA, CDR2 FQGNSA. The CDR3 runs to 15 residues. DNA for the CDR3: TGTGCCAGCAGCTTAGGTGGCAGTGCCAATCAGCCCCAGCATTTT. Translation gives CASSLGGSANQPQHF.

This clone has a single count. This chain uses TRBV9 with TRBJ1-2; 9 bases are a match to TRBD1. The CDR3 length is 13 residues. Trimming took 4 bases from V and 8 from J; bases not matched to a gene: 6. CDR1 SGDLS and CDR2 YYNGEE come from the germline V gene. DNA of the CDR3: TGTGCCAGCAGCTCCCGGACAGGGGTCGGCTACACCTTC. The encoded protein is CASSSRTGVGYTF.

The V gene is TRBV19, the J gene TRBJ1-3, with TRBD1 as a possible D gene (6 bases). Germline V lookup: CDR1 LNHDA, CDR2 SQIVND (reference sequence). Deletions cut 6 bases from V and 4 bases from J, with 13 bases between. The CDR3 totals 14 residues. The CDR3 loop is CASSTQGAGNTIYF. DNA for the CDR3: TGTGCCAGTAGCACACAGGGAGCGGGAAACACCATATATTTT. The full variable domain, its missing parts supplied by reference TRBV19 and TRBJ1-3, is DGGITQSPKYLFRKEGQNVTLSCEQNLNHDAMYWYRQDPGQGLRLIYYSQIVNDFQKGDIAEGYSVSREKKESFPLTVTSAQKNPTAFYLCASSTQGAGNTIYFGEGSWLTVV.

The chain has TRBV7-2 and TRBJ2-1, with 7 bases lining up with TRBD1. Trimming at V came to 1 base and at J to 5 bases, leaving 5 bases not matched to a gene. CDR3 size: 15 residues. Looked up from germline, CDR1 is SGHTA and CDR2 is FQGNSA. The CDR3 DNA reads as TGTGCCAGCAGCTTAGGGCCGGGACAGCACAATGAGCAGTTCTTC. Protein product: CASSLGPGQHNEQFF. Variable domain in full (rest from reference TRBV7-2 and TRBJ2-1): GAGVSQSPSNKVTEKGKDVELRCDPISGHTALYWYRQSLGQGLEFLIYFQGNSAPDKSGLPSDRFSAERTGGSVSTLTIQRTQQEDSAVYLCASSLGPGQHNEQFFGPGTRLTVL.

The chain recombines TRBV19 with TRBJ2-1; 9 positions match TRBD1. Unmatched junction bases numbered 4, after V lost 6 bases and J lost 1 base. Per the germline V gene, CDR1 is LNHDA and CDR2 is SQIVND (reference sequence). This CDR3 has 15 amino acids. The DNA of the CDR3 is TGTGCCAGTAGGGGGGACAGGGATTCCTACAATGAGCAGTTCTTC. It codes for CASRGDRDSYNEQFF.

In DNA form, the CDR3 reads TGTGCCAGCAGCTTAGTTTTACAGGGTTGGAATGAGCAGTTCTTC. Encoded protein: CASSLVLQGWNEQFF. V is TRBV7-9 and J is TRBJ2-1, with a tentative D call TRBD1 (6 bases). Trimming left V 1 base short and J 7 bases short, with 14 bases between. The CDR3 extends over 15 amino acids. Looked up from germline, CDR1 is SEHNR and CDR2 is FQNEAQ (reference sequence).

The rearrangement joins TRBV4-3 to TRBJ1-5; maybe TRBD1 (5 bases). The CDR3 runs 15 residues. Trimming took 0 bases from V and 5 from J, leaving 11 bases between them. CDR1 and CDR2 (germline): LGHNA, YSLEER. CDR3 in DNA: TGCGCCAGCAGCCAAGAATCTGGGACTGATCAGCCCCAGCATTTT. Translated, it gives CASSQESGTDQPQHF.

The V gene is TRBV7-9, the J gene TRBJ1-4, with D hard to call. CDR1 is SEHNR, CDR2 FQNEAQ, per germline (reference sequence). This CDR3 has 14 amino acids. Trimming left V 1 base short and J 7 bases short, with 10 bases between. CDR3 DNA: TGTGCCAGCAGCTTAGATTCGGGGAGTGAAAAACTGTTTTTT. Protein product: CASSLDSGSEKLFF.

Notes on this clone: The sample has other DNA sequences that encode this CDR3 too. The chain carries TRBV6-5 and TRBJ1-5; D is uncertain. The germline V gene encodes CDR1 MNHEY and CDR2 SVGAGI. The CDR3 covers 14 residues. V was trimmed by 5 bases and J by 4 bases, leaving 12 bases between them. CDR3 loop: CASSPDRGNQPQHF. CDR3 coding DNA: TGTGCCAGCAGTCCGGACCGGGGAAATCAGCCCCAGCATTTT.